This entry concerns a single T cell receptor beta chain. It has no known antigen specificity. No base-level quality is on record; no much larger clone is a single base apart. This entry is derived from a study of T cell changes during pregnancy in multiple sclerosis (dated by TCRdb to between 2018 and 2020). For the study in its entirety: The study looked at changes in the T cell repertoire across pregnancy in women with multiple sclerosis.

The library was built by means of the immunoSEQ multiplex PCR assay. This immuneACCESS table, as held by TCRdb, lists in-frame sequences with V and J called but not all clones. Of the missing ones, under half trace to an unresolved V gene in checked studies; the others have no known cause. For this sample there are under 65,000 clones; approximately 94% appear just once. The ten largest clones represent 2.5% of the sample. This TCR was recovered from a female donor with multiple sclerosis, enrolled in a pregnancy study. This specimen consisted of CD8+ T cells from peripheral blood mononuclear cells, obtained after pregnancy.

The DNA sequence is TGTGCCTGGAGTGTGGGACAGCCCAACACTGAAGCTTTCTTT. Its protein product is CAWSVGQPNTEAFF. This chain joins TRBV30 to TRBJ1-1, with 7 bases in between that match TRBD1. The CDR1 and CDR2 encoded by the germline V gene (reference sequence) are GTSNPN and SVGIG. Here V drops 0 bases and J drops 2 bases, and the junction holds 3 bases not matched to any gene. Taken from cysteine to phenylalanine, the CDR3 has 14 residues. Left in the record is the CDR3 DNA by itself, 42 bases read in frame from the first base.